The 26 T cell receptor beta chains reported below all come from one sample, sequenced in a study of identical twins. TCRdb fed the 5' RACE reads into MiXCR, producing one record per CDR3 protein. The repertoire has 200,000 to 300,000 distinct CDR3 sequences, roughly a tenth of them found once; the top ten carry about 9.1%. Sequenced input: memory T cells sorted from blood. The receptors stem from a man in his forties or fifties in good health.

There are many counts of this clonotype. The chain joins TRBV7-2 to TRBJ1-2; D may be TRBD1 (5 bases). CDR3 length: 14 amino acids. Trimming shortened V by 3 bases and J by 3 bases, and 11 bases separated the two germline ends. Germline V CDR1 and CDR2: SGHTA, FQGNSA. The CDR3 is CASSFGRGDYGYTF. The CDR3 region has the DNA TGTGCCAGCAGCTTCGGGCGGGGGGACTATGGCTACACCTTC.

This clonotype was detected many times. The chain combines TRBV5-6 with TRBJ1-2; D gene ambiguous. The germline V gene encodes CDR1 SGHDT and CDR2 YYEEEE. Trimming took 0 bases from V and 6 from J, leaving 12 bases between them. The CDR3 runs to 14 residues. In DNA, the CDR3 is TGTGCCAGCAGCTTGGACCGCCTAAGGAATGGCTACACCTTC. This gives the protein CASSLDRLRNGYTF.

The gene calls are TRBV12-3 or TRBV12-4 and TRBJ2-2; 9 bases match TRBD1. V gave up 7 bases and J gave up 7 bases; unmatched junction bases: 10. This CDR3 comprises 15 residues. The CDR3 bases are TGTGCCAGCAAACTTCGGACAGGGGTGGGCGGGGAGCTGTTTTTT. This encodes CASKLRTGVGGELFF.

This clonotype was observed a handful of times. CDR3 sequence reads: CASTPGVLETQYF. CDR3 nucleotide sequence: TGTGCCAGCACCCCTGGGGTTCTTGAGACCCAGTACTTC. The chain combines TRBV11-2 with TRBJ2-5; D gene uncertain. CDR1 SGHAT and CDR2 FQNNGV come from the germline V gene. V lost 7 bases and J lost 5, with 14 bases in between. The CDR3 extends over 13 amino acids.

This clonotype was recorded a few times. The rearrangement links TRBV5-1 to TRBJ2-2; TRBD2 matches 8 bases. CDR1 SGHRS and CDR2 YFSETQ come from the germline V gene. J lost 5 bases, V lost 4 bases, and 10 bases had no gene match. The CDR3 contains 16 residues. CDR3 nucleotide sequence: TGCGCCAGCAGCCCCGGGGGGACTAGTGGAACCGGGGAGCTGTTTTTT. It codes for CASSPGGTSGTGELFF. Full variable domain (missing parts from reference TRBV5-1 and TRBJ2-2): KAGVTQTPRYLIKTRGQQVTLSCSPISGHRSVSWYQQTPGQGLQFLFEYFSETQRNKGNFPGRFSGRQFSNSRSEMNVSTLELGDSALYLCASSPGGTSGTGELFFGEGSRLTVL.

The chain recombines TRBV27 with TRBJ2-2; the match to TRBD2 covers 8 bases. The trim removed 4 bases at V and 5 bases at J, leaving 6 bases unmatched. CDR1 is MNHEY and CDR2 is SMNVEV in the germline V gene (reference sequence). This CDR3 region has 15 residues. The CDR3 DNA is TGTGCCAGCAGTTATACTAGCGGCAGTACCGGGGAGCTGTTTTTT. Encoded protein: CASSYTSGSTGELFF.

This clonotype was observed many times. CDR3 region: CASSLGPDYGYTF. CDR3 nucleotides: TGTGCCAGCAGCTTGGGGCCAGACTATGGCTACACCTTC. This chain links TRBV5-5 with TRBJ1-2; no clear D. Germline loops: CDR1 SGHKS, CDR2 YYEKEE (reference sequence). The CDR3 runs 13 residues. Trimming stripped 0 bases from V and 3 bases from J, with 6 bases between. Drawing the rest from reference TRBV5-5 and TRBJ1-2, the complete variable domain is DAGVTQSPTHLIKTRGQQVTLRCSPISGHKSVSWYQQVLGQGPQFIFQYYEKEERGRGNFPDRFSARQFPNYSSELNVNALLLGDSALYLCASSLGPDYGYTFGSGTRLTVV.

Only a few counts were recorded for this clonotype. The chain recombines TRBV24-1 with TRBJ2-3; the D gene could be TRBD1 or TRBD2 (5 bases each). The CDR3 sequence is 12 residues long. Germline CDR1 KGHDR, CDR2 SFDVKD. Trimming took off 7 bases at V and 6 bases at J, with 10 bases between the two ends. CDR3 region: CATRGWGDTQYF. CDR3 nucleotides: TGTGCCACCAGGGGATGGGGGGATACGCAGTATTTT.

A note on this clonotype: Mismatch with germline at one junction end may stem from a read error. This rearrangement joins TRBV6-1 to TRBJ1-3; no reliable D call. The CDR3 spans 16 residues. Looked up from germline, CDR1 is MNHNS and CDR2 is SASEGT. Here the CDR3 DNA reads TGTGCCAGCAGTGAATTTCCGGAGGTCTCCGGAAACGCCATATATTTT. This translates into CASSEFPEVSGNAIYF.

The table lists this clonotype with a few counts. The chain employs TRBV19 and TRBJ1-1, with unresolved D. Trimming shortened V by 8 bases and J by 8 bases, and 12 bases separated the two germline ends. This CDR3 region has 11 residues. Germline values: CDR1 LNHDA, CDR2 SQIVND (reference sequence). The DNA of the CDR3 is TGTGCCAGTTCGGTATTCAGGGAAGCTTTCTTT. Translated, it gives CASSVFREAFF.

The table lists this clonotype with many counts. V and J are TRBV6-1 and TRBJ1-1; D is unresolved. V was cut by 6 bases and J by 3 bases, with 23 bases left in between. This CDR3 has 17 amino acids. From germline, CDR1 is MNHNS and CDR2 SASEGT. Here the CDR3 DNA reads TGTGCCAGCAGGAAATCGGCAGTAAGGGCGGTGGACACTGAAGCTTTCTTT. Amino acid sequence: CASRKSAVRAVDTEAFF.

This clonotype came up a few times. J is TRBJ1-1 and V is TRBV5-1; no clear D gene. CDR1 and CDR2 from the germline V gene are SGHRS and YFSETQ. Trimming left V 5 bases short and J 1 base short, with 9 bases between. The CDR3 spans 13 residues. The CDR3 DNA reads as TGCGCCAGCAGAGAGGCGGGGAACACTGAAGCTTTCTTT. The encoded protein is CASREAGNTEAFF.

The chain combines TRBV4-3 with TRBJ2-7; D gene unclear. Germline V lookup: CDR1 LGHNA, CDR2 YSLEER. The CDR3 has 14 residues. With 4 bases removed from V and 4 bases from J, the gap between germline ends came to 14 bases. CDR3 region: CASSRELETYEQYF. In DNA, the CDR3 is TGCGCCAGCAGCCGAGAGTTGGAGACTTACGAGCAGTACTTC.

In this sample, this clonotype turned up many times. The CDR3: CASSEYGAGPSVEQYF. The CDR3 DNA reads TGTGCCAGCAGTGAATATGGGGCGGGCCCGAGTGTGGAGCAGTACTTC. The rearrangement joins TRBV11-2 to TRBJ2-7; D is perhaps TRBD1 or TRBD2 (5 bases each). Per germline, CDR1 SGHAT and CDR2 FQNNGV. The CDR3 has 16 residues. Trimming took off 6 bases at V and 7 bases at J, with 25 bases between the two ends.

Only a few counts were recorded for this clonotype. The chain employs TRBV14 and TRBJ2-7; 9 bases are shared with TRBD2. The germline gives CDR1 SGHDN, CDR2 FVKESK. The CDR3 runs to 16 residues. V lost 4 bases, J lost 0 bases, and 7 bases stayed unmatched. This CDR3 is CASSLGASGVSYEQYF. CDR3 nucleotides: TGTGCCAGCAGCCTTGGGGCTAGCGGGGTCTCCTACGAGCAGTACTTC. Drawing the rest from reference TRBV14 and TRBJ2-7, the complete variable domain is EAGVTQFPSHSVIEKGQTVTLRCDPISGHDNLYWYRRVMGKEIKFLLHFVKESKQDESGMPNNRFLAERTGGTYSTLKVQPAELEDSGVYFCASSLGASGVSYEQYFGPGTRLTVT.

This clonotype was found many times. The rearrangement joins TRBV6-1 to TRBJ1-6; the D is unclear. Trimming cost V 7 bases and J 6 bases, with 16 bases left between them. The length of the CDR3 is 15 residues. Germline CDR1 reads MNHNS; CDR2 reads SASEGT. This CDR3 reads CASTLTVGLNSPLHF. In DNA, the CDR3 is TGTGCCAGCACCCTTACAGTAGGGCTTAATTCACCCCTCCACTTT.

The chain carries TRBV30 and TRBJ2-1, with 9 bases aligning to TRBD1. J was trimmed by 10 bases and V by 8 bases; bases with no gene match: 9. CDR1 and CDR2 from the germline V gene are GTSNPN and SVGIG (reference sequence). The CDR3 has 12 residues. CDR3 sequence (DNA): TGTGCCGGGGGACAGGGAATCAGAGAGCAGTTCTTC. It yields the protein CAGGQGIREQFF. The whole variable domain, remainder taken from reference TRBV30 and TRBJ2-1, is SQTIHQWPATLVQPVGSPLSLECTVEGTSNPNLYWYRQAAGRGLQLLFYSVGIGQISSEVPQNLSASRPQDRQFILSSKKLLLSDSGFYLCAGGQGIREQFFGPGTRLTVL.

The chain links TRBV2 to TRBJ2-2, with D perhaps matching TRBD1 (6 bases). CDR3 length: 13 residues. Germline CDR1 and CDR2: SNHLY and FYNNEI. The ends were cut back, 7 bases at V and 3 bases at J, with 9 bases in the middle. The CDR3 sequence is CASNREYTGELFF. CDR3 bases: TGTGCCAGCAACAGGGAGTACACCGGGGAGCTGTTTTTT.

The chain carries TRBV10-3 and TRBJ2-7; 7 bases are a match to TRBD1. The CDR3 length is 14 residues. J lost 6 bases, V lost 6 bases, and 11 bases had no gene match. Germline V gene lookup returns CDR1 ENHRY and CDR2 SYGVKD. In DNA, the CDR3 is TGTGCCATCAGCGGGACAGCAGTACTCCCCGAGCAGTACTTC. Translation gives CAISGTAVLPEQYF.

This sequence joins TRBV7-8 and TRBJ2-1; D possibly corresponds to TRBD2 (6 bases). CDR3 size: 15 residues. Per germline, CDR1 SGHVS and CDR2 FQNEAQ. V lost 0 bases and J 2 bases, leaving 8 bases between the germline ends. This CDR3 is CASSLAGLTYNEQFF. Here the CDR3 DNA reads TGTGCCAGCAGCTTAGCGGGACTCACCTACAATGAGCAGTTCTTC. Drawing the rest from reference TRBV7-8 and TRBJ2-1, the complete variable domain is GAGVSQSPRYKVAKRGQDVALRCDPISGHVSLFWYQQALGQGPEFLTYFQNEAQLDKSGLPSDRFFAERPEGSVSTLKIQRTQQEDSAVYLCASSLAGLTYNEQFFGPGTRLTVL.

This clonotype was detected many times. V usage is TRBV30 and J usage is TRBJ2-7; D not resolved. CDR3 length equals 12 residues. The germline V gene has CDR1 GTSNPN and CDR2 SVGIG (reference sequence). The V and J ends lost 2 bases and 3 bases respectively, with 8 bases between them. DNA of the CDR3: TGTGCCTGGAGTACTGTCGGCTACGAGCAGTACTTC. Residues: CAWSTVGYEQYF. Full variable domain (outside the CDR3, taken from reference TRBV30 and TRBJ2-7): SQTIHQWPATLVQPVGSPLSLECTVEGTSNPNLYWYRQAAGRGLQLLFYSVGIGQISSEVPQNLSASRPQDRQFILSSKKLLLSDSGFYLCAWSTVGYEQYFGPGTRLTVT.

V is TRBV27 and J is TRBJ2-3; D possibly matches TRBD1 or TRBD2 (5 bases each). The CDR3 contains 14 residues. V was cut by 5 bases and J by 0 bases, with 9 bases left in between. CDR1 is MNHEY, CDR2 SMNVEV, per germline (reference sequence). CDR3 nucleotide sequence: TGTGCCAGCAGTACACGGGACAGCACAGATACGCAGTATTTT. Amino acids: CASSTRDSTDTQYF.

This sequence joins TRBV20-1 and TRBJ1-2, with D hard to call. Germline lookup yields CDR1 DFQATT and CDR2 SNEGSKA (reference sequence). With 1 base removed from V and 2 bases from J, the gap between germline ends came to 11 bases. The CDR3 consists of 14 residues. CDR3 residues: CSARVPFGNYGYTF. For the CDR3, the DNA is TGCAGTGCTAGAGTCCCCTTCGGGAACTATGGCTACACCTTC.

This clonotype was seen only a few times. The rearrangement uses TRBV12-3 or TRBV12-4 and TRBJ2-6, with no clear D. Trimming took 5 bases from V and 0 from J, leaving 14 bases between them. The CDR3 has 17 residues. The CDR3 here is CASSDAGLSSGANVLTF. CDR3 DNA sequence: TGTGCCAGCAGTGACGCTGGGTTAAGCTCTGGGGCCAACGTCCTGACTTTC.

This clonotype was seen many times. The chain recombines TRBV27 with TRBJ1-6, with D perhaps TRBD1 (6 bases). Per the germline V gene, CDR1 is MNHEY and CDR2 is SMNVEV (reference sequence). The CDR3 is 15 residues long. Trimming left V 7 bases short and J 9 bases short, with 19 bases between. The CDR3 reads CASTPRGASFSPLHF. The CDR3 coding sequence is TGTGCCAGCACCCCGCGGGGGGCATCCTTTTCACCCCTCCACTTT.

This clonotype was picked up a small number of times. The chain couples TRBV5-1 to TRBJ2-7, with D perhaps matching TRBD1 (5 bases). CDR3 length: 13 residues. In germline, CDR1 is SGHRS, CDR2 YFSETQ. V was pared by 0 bases and J by 6 bases, with 10 bases between. The CDR3 sequence: CASSLEGESEQYF. DNA for the CDR3: TGCGCCAGCAGCTTGGAAGGGGAAAGCGAGCAGTACTTC.